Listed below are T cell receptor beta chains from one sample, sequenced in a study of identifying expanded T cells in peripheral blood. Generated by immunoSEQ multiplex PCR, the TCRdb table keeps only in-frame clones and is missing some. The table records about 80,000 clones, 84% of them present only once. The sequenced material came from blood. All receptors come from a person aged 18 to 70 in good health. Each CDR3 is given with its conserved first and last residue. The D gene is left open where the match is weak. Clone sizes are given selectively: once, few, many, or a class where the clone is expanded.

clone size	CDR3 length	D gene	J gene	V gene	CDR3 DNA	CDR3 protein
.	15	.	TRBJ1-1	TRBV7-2	TGTGCCAGCAGACCCACAACGGGGGCGCGGACTGAAGCTTTCTTT	CASRPTTGARTEAFF
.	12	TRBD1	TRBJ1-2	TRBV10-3	TGTGCCATCAGGGAGACAGGGTACGGCTACACCTTC	CAIRETGYGYTF
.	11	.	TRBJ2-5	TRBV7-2	TGTGCCAGCAGCCGAGGAGAGACCCAGTACTTC	CASSRGETQYF
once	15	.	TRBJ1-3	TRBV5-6	TGTGCCAGCAGCTCAGGGGAGGGCTCTGGAAACACCATATATTTT	CASSSGEGSGNTIYF
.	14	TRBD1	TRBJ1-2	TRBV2	TGTGCCAGCAGTCCCGGGACAGAATCCTATGGCTACACCTTC	CASSPGTESYGYTF
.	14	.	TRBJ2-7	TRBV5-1	TGCGCCAGCAGCGGGGGGACAGCTGCCTACGAGCAGTACTTC	CASSGGTAAYEQYF
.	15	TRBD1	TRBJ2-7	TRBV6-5	TGTGCCAGCAGGTTAGGACAGGGGATCTCCTACGAGCAGTACTTC	CASRLGQGISYEQYF
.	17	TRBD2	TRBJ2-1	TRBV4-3	TGCGCCAGCAGCCAAGCAACTACTAGCGGGTCCTACAATGAGCAGTTCTTC	CASSQATTSGSYNEQFF
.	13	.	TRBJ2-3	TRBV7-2	TGTGCCAGCAGGTGGGGAGGGGGCGTTACGCAGTATTTT	CASRWGGGVTQYF
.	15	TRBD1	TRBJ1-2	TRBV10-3	TGTGCCATCAGTGAAGACAGGGGGCGGGCGTATGGCTACACCTTC	CAISEDRGRAYGYTF
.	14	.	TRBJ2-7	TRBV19	TGTGCCAGTAGTATAGGGATCTACGTGAACGAGCAGTACTTC	CASSIGIYVNEQYF
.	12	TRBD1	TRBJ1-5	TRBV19	TGTGCCAGTAGCACAGGGGTGCAGCCCCAGCATTTT	CASSTGVQPQHF
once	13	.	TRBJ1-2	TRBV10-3	TGTGCCATCAGTGGATCAAATACCCATGGCTACACCTTC	CAISGSNTHGYTF
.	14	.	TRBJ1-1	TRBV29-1	TGCAGCGTCTGCCTCCCCCTAAAGGGGACTGAAGCTTTCTTT	CSVCLPLKGTEAFF
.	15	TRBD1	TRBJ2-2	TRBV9	TGTGCCAGCAGCTTCCGGGACAGGGAAGCCGGGGAGCTGTTTTTT	CASSFRDREAGELFF
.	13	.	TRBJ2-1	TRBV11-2	TGTGCCAGCAGCTTAGAATTCTACAATGAGCAGTTCTTC	CASSLEFYNEQFF
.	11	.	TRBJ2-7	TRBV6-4	TGTGCCAGCAGTGACGGGTACGAGCAGTACTTC	CASSDGYEQYF
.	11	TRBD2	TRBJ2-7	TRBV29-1	TGCAGCGTGGGGGGGGTCGGCGAGCAGTACTTC	CSVGGVGEQYF
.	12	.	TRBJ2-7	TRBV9	TGTGCCAGCAGCAAACAGGGACACGAGCAGTACTTC	CASSKQGHEQYF
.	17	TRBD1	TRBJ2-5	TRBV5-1	TGCGCCAGCAGCTTGGCTCCGGGACAGGGTATCGGAGAGACCCAGTACTTC	CASSLAPGQGIGETQYF
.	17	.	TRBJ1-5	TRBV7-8	TGTGCCAGCAGCTTAGGTCCCACAGGGAGTAGCAATCAGCCCCAGCATTTT	CASSLGPTGSSNQPQHF
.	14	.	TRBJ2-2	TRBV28	TGTGCCAGCAGTAGACAGTTGAACACCGGGGAGCTGTTTTTT	CASSRQLNTGELFF
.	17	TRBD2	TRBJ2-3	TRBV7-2	TGTGCCAGCAGCTTAGTCAGCGGCGGGAGTGTCACAGATACGCAGTATTTT	CASSLVSGGSVTDTQYF
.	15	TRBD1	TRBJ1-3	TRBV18	TGTGCCAGCTCACAAAACAGGGGTAGTGGAAACACCATATATTTT	CASSQNRGSGNTIYF
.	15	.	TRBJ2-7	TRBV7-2	TGTGCCAGCAGCATCCGGACGGCGGGCGTCTACGAGCAGTACTTC	CASSIRTAGVYEQYF
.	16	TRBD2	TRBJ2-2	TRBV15	TGTGCCACCAGCAGGGGGACTAGCGGACTCTCCGGGGAGCTGTTTTTT	CATSRGTSGLSGELFF
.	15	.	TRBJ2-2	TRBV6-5	TGTGCCAGCAGTTACCGGGACACTAACACCGGGGAGCTGTTTTTT	CASSYRDTNTGELFF
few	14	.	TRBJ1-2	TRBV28	TGTGCCAGCAGTACCCTGACGGAGGGCTATGGCTACACCTTC	CASSTLTEGYGYTF
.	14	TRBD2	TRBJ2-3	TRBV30	TGTGCCTGGAGACTAGCGGGAGGCACAGATACGCAGTATTTT	CAWRLAGGTDTQYF
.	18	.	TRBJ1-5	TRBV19	TGTGCCAGTAGTCCCCGGGCCGTGGGCTTCAAAATCACTCAGCCCCAGCATTTT	CASSPRAVGFKITQPQHF
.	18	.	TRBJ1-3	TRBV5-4	TGTGCCAGCAGCTCCCTAAACCCCGGACAATTAGTCCGAAACACCATATATTTT	CASSSLNPGQLVRNTIYF
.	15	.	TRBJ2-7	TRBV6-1	TGTGCCAGCAGGGACACGAGGGGAGCGTCCTACGAGCAGTACTTC	CASRDTRGASYEQYF
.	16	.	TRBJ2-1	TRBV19	TGTGCCAGTAGTATAGTAGCAATGGGCTCCTACAATGAGCAGTTCTTC	CASSIVAMGSYNEQFF
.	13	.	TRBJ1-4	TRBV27	TGTGCCAGCAGGGGAGGGGGGGGTGCAAAACTGTTTTTT	CASRGGGGAKLFF
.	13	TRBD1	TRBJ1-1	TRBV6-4	TGTGCCAGCAGCCAGGACAGGGCCACTGAAGCTTTCTTT	CASSQDRATEAFF
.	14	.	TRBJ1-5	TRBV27	TGTGCCAGCAGTTTAACCGTGTCTAATCAGCCCCAGCATTTT	CASSLTVSNQPQHF
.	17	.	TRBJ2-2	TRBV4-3	TGCGCCAGCAGCCAAGATCAGGGGGGATGGGACACCGGGGAGCTGTTTTTT	CASSQDQGGWDTGELFF
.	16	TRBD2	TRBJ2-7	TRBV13	TGTGCCAGCAGCTTTGGACTAGCGGGAGACTCGTACGAGCAGTACTTC	CASSFGLAGDSYEQYF
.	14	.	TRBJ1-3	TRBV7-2	TGTGCCAGCAGCTTCCAGAATGCTGGAAACACCATATATTTT	CASSFQNAGNTIYF
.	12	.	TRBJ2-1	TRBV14	TGTGCCAGCAGCCAAGCGTTAGGGGAGCAGTTCTTC	CASSQALGEQFF
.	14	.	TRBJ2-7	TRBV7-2	TGTGCCAGCAGCTTTCTCTGGGGGCCCTACGAGCAGTACTTC	CASSFLWGPYEQYF
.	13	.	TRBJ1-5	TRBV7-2	TGTGCCAGCAGCTTGGATAGCAATCAGCCCCAGCATTTT	CASSLDSNQPQHF
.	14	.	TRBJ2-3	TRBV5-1	TGCGCCAGCAGCATCAGCGGGAGCACAGATACGCAGTATTTT	CASSISGSTDTQYF
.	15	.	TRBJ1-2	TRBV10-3	TGTGCCATCAGTGCGGACAACCCCCGCAACTATGGCTACACCTTC	CAISADNPRNYGYTF
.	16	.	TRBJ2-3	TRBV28	TGTGCCAGCAGTTTGACTAGTTGGGAGGCCCCAGATACGCAGTATTTT	CASSLTSWEAPDTQYF
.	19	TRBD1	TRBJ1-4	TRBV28	TGTGCCAGCAGTTCCCCCGGGACAGGGGGCACGGATCTAAGCGGAAAACTGTTTTTT	CASSSPGTGGTDLSGKLFF